Listed here is a single T cell receptor (beta chain). What this receptor recognizes is not known. Base qualities are not recorded, but no much larger clone differs from it by a single base. For sequencing of the TCRbeta CDR3 region, genomic DNA was extracted from the sorted cells. The immunoSEQ Assay was used to sequence the TCRbeta CDR3 regions. TCRdb mirrors the immuneACCESS table, restricted to in-frame sequences. Some clones are absent from its copies; in checked studies, under half trace to an unresolved V gene, and the reason for the others is unknown. Counted in this sample were about 64,000 clones; around 84% of them appeared once. The leading ten clones occupy about 2.5% of the sample. CDR1 and CDR2, looked up from the germline V gene (reference sequence), are SGHKS and YYEKEE. V trim: 3 bases; J trim: 2 bases; unmatched bases: 12. The CDR3 runs 17 residues from the cysteine to the phenylalanine. CDR3 DNA only is kept here, 51 bases in frame from base 1.

The data originate from a study of OX40 agonist ivuxolimab in advanced cancers. About the investigation overall: Ivuxolimab was a fully human IgG2 agonistic monoclonal antibody targeting the costimulatory receptor OX40 (CD134). Intravenous ivuxolimab was administered to patients every 2 weeks at six dose levels: 0.01, 0.1, 0.3, 1.5, 3 and 10 mg/kg. Of the roughly 54 patients in dose escalation, 19 had hepatocellular carcinoma, roughly 15 had melanoma, 9 had renal cell carcinoma and 9 had head and neck cancer. In the dose-escalation cohort, nearly 85% of patients were male, and the mean age was 60 years with a range of roughly 20 to 85. Prior anti-PD-1, anti-PD-L1 or anti-CTLA-4 therapy was permitted, and checkpoint inhibitors had been received by 30% to 40% of dose-escalation patients. Three dose-escalation patients achieved partial responses, one with hepatocellular carcinoma and two with cutaneous melanoma. Peripheral TCRbeta sequencing was intended to test whether TCR sequence diversity was altered and clonal T-cell expansion was caused by ivuxolimab. The monotherapy dose-escalation portion (N ≈ 57 patients) of the phase I ivuxolimab trial is reported in the paper. What the authors observed across the whole study: At doses from 0.1 to 3.0 mg/kg, clonal expansion was seen in both CD4+ and CD8+ blood T cells between baseline and week 6. The antigen specificity of the peripheral T cells that underwent clonal expansion was not determined. In the 0.1-3.0 mg/kg groups, partial responders had among the lowest normalized peripheral clonal expansion, particularly in CD8+ T cells. After ivuxolimab, more expanded clones were found on average in CD8+ T cells than in CD4+ T cells. Low levels of normalized T-cell clonal expansion were also shown by some nonresponding patients.

Patients with autoimmune disease history or receiving systemic immunosuppression were excluded from the trial. Peripheral blood for TCR sequencing was collected from all dose cohorts at baseline, on cycle 4 day 1, and on cycle 7 day 1. Samples were obtained from an open-label, multicenter, first-in-human phase I dose-escalation trial of ivuxolimab. Adults with locally advanced or metastatic head and neck squamous cell, hepatocellular, melanoma or renal cell carcinoma were enrolled in the trial. CD4+ and CD8+ T cells were sorted separately from peripheral blood before TCR sequencing. Recombination connected TRBV5-5 to TRBJ2-3; TRBD1 agrees with 7 junctional bases. Sample: CD4+ or CD8+ T cells sorted from blood, taken in a trial of the OX40 agonist ivuxolimab. This clonotype originated in an adult with an advanced solid tumor such as melanoma, head and neck, liver or kidney cancer. Here is the DNA: TGTGCCAGCAGCTCCCGAGGCCGGGACAGACTCACAGATACGCAGTATTTT. It translates to CASSSRGRDRLTDTQYF.